Below, one T cell receptor (beta chain) is given with its context. These data belong to a study of T-cell reconstitution after alpha-beta-depleted transplantation in children. This sample's TCRbeta library carried unique molecular identifier barcodes. Via MiXCR, TCRdb re-called the PCR reads, giving one row per CDR3 protein. The sample holds 500,000 or so distinct CDR3 sequences, 32% seen once. V lost 0 bases and J lost 5, with 10 bases in between. CDR1 and CDR2 (germline): SGDLS, YYNGEE. CDR3 length equals 14 residues. The TCR sequence derives from a human donor who donated a stem cell graft to a child with aplastic anemia. The sample in question was PBMCs from the stem cell graft donor, obtained from the stem cell graft. The gene calls are TRBV9 and TRBJ2-3; TRBD1 is a possible D gene (6 bases). CDR3 DNA: TGTGCCAGCAGCGTAGAACAGGGTAAAGATACGCAGTATTTT. Amino acid sequence: CASSVEQGKDTQYF.